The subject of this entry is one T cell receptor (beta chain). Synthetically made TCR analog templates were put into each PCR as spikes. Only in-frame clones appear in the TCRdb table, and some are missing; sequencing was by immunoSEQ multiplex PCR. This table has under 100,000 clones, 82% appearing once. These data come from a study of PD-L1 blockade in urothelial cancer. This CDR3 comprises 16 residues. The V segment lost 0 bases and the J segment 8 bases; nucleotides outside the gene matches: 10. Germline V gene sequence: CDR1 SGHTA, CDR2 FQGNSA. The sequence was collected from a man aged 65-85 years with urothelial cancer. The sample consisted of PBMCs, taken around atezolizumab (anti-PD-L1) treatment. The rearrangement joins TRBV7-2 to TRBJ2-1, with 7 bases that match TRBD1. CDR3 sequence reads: CASSLAWSGQGDEQFF. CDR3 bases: TGTGCCAGCAGCTTAGCGTGGTCGGGGCAGGGGGATGAGCAGTTCTTC.